This is a list of T cell receptor beta chains from one sample in a study of cytomegalovirus exposure and HLA in healthy donors. The protocol was immunoSEQ multiplex PCR, while the TCRdb copy is restricted to in-frame clones and leaves out a portion. Counted here are some 180,000 clones, 76% occurring once; the ten biggest clones make up around 1.5%. Material for sequencing was PBMCs. Receptors were obtained from a man aged 18 to 35 in good health and CMV-seronegative. The CDR3 runs from the conserved cysteine through the conserved F or W. The order of the fields is D gene, V gene, clone size, J gene, CDR3 DNA, CDR3 protein. D genes are given only for firm matches. Where a row states a size, it is once, few, many or the class of an expanded clone; other rows omit it.

>-|TRBV9|-|TRBJ1-1
TGTGCCAGCAGCTTAGAGACAGGTGAAGCTTTCTTT
CASSLETGEAFF
>-|TRBV9|-|TRBJ2-5
TGTGCCAGCAGCCCTCGTGTTGGGGGGGCAAGGCAAGAGACCCAGTACTTC
CASSPRVGGARQETQYF
>TRBD1|TRBV5-1|-|TRBJ1-5
TGCGCCAGCAGCGCCGGGACAGGGGATAGCAATCAGCCCCAGCATTTT
CASSAGTGDSNQPQHF
>TRBD1|TRBV6-5|once|TRBJ2-7
TGTGCCAGCACCTACCGACAGGGTATTACCTACGAGCAGTACTTC
CASTYRQGITYEQYF
>-|TRBV19|-|TRBJ1-6
TGTGCCAGTAGGGGGCCAGGGGATAATTCACCCCTCCACTTT
CASRGPGDNSPLHF
>-|TRBV7-9|-|TRBJ1-1
TGTGCCAGCAGCAATAGTCGGGGGTTAGAAGCTTTCTTT
CASSNSRGLEAFF
>TRBD1|TRBV7-6|once|TRBJ1-2
TGTGCCAGCAGCTGGGTTCAGGGGGAGGATGGCTACACCTTC
CASSWVQGEDGYTF
>-|TRBV9|-|TRBJ2-1
TGTGCCAGCAGCACGGACAGCTACTCCTACAATGAGCAGTTCTTC
CASSTDSYSYNEQFF
>-|TRBV7-9|few|TRBJ1-6
TGTGCCAGCAGCACTGCCGCCGGGAGGAGGGATTCACCCCTCCACTTT
CASSTAAGRRDSPLHF
>TRBD1|TRBV5-6|-|TRBJ2-3
TGTGCCAGCAGCTTGGCAGGGGGTACGGATACGCAGTATTTT
CASSLAGGTDTQYF
>TRBD1|TRBV5-1|once|TRBJ1-1
TGCGCCAGCAGCTTGGAGGGACAGAACGAAGCTTTCTTT
CASSLEGQNEAFF
>TRBD1|TRBV23-1|few|TRBJ2-3
TGCGCCAGCAGTCAATCTCCGGGACAGGACGGTACGCAGTATTTT
CASSQSPGQDGTQYF
>-|TRBV7-6|-|TRBJ2-7
TGTGCCAGCAGCTCCGGACAACAGGTACCCTTCGACGAGCAGTACTTC
CASSSGQQVPFDEQYF
>-|TRBV5-1|-|TRBJ2-4
TGCGCCAGCAGCTACAGTACTGCGGCCAAAAACATTCAGTACTTC
CASSYSTAAKNIQYF
>-|TRBV27|-|TRBJ1-2
TGTGCCAGCAGAGAGGGAGGGAGAGGCTACACCTTC
CASREGGRGYTF
>-|TRBV5-4|-|TRBJ1-2
TGTGCCAGCAGCTTGGTACAGGGACGAGGCTATGGCTACACCTTC
CASSLVQGRGYGYTF
>-|TRBV2|-|TRBJ1-2
TGTGCCAGCAGTGAATCCCCCCCGGGCTACACCTTC
CASSESPPGYTF
>TRBD2|TRBV29-1|-|TRBJ2-3
TGCAGCGTGGACTCTAGCGGGATCACAGATACGCAGTATTTT
CSVDSSGITDTQYF